This T cell receptor beta chain appears in the sequencing data of a study of T cells in Graves' hyperthyroidism and ophthalmopathy. Template material for amplifying TCR beta CDR3 regions consisted of RNA transcripts. With the HTBI primer set, the TCR CDR3 went through a first round of RT-PCR. Using its own MiXCR run on the multiplex PCR reads, TCRdb lists one record per CDR3 protein. There are hundreds of thousands of distinct CDR3 sequences in the sample; 20% occur only once, and 45% to 50% lies in the top ten. This clonotype was recorded many times. The germline gives CDR1 SNHLY, CDR2 FYNNEI. CDR3 length: 13 amino acids. Deletions cut 5 bases from V and 6 bases from J, with 12 bases between.

The chain uses TRBV2 and TRBJ2-3; either TRBD1 or TRBD2 may fit D (5 bases each). The receptor was isolated from a middle-aged man with Graves' ophthalmopathy. Sequenced material: blood. The CDR3 spells CASSPSRADTQYF. The CDR3 DNA is TGTGCCAGCAGTCCTAGCAGGGCGGATACGCAGTATTTT. Together with reference TRBV2 and TRBJ2-3, the CDR3 gives the full variable domain: EPEVTQTPSHQVTQMGQEVILRCVPISNHLYFYWYRQILGQKVEFLVSFYNNEISEKSEIFDDQFSVERPDGSNFTLKIRSTKLEDSAMYFCASSPSRADTQYFGPGTRLTVL.